This entry lists 17 T cell receptor beta chains sequenced from one sample in a study of somatic mutations in cytotoxic T cells in rheumatoid arthritis. Clones were sequenced by immunoSEQ multiplex PCR, and TCRdb holds only the in-frame ones, with some missing. The profile shows about 15,000 clones, more than 65% of them singletons. The sample was CD8+ T cells sorted from blood. These receptor sequences come from an adult with rheumatoid arthritis.

The chain joins TRBV7-2 to TRBJ2-3, with D perhaps TRBD2 (6 bases). CDR1 is SGHTA and CDR2 is FQGNSA in the germline V gene. CDR3 size: 16 residues. Trimming cost V 1 base and J 3 bases, with 14 bases left between them. The CDR3: CASSLERTTYTDTQYF. Written as DNA, the CDR3 is TGTGCCAGCAGCTTAGAGCGGACTACCTATACAGATACGCAGTATTTT.

This clone was seen more than once but under ten times. The V gene is TRBV7-9, the J gene TRBJ2-1; D is undetermined. The ends were cut back, 1 base at V and 1 base at J, with 11 bases in the middle. Per germline, CDR1 SEHNR and CDR2 FQNEAQ (reference sequence). The CDR3 sequence is 16 residues long. The CDR3 protein is CASSLELSLSYNEQFF. In nucleotides, the CDR3 is TGTGCCAGCAGCTTAGAGCTCTCCCTATCCTACAATGAGCAGTTCTTC.

The V gene is TRBV9, the J gene TRBJ2-5; TRBD1 matches 7 bases. Germline lookup yields CDR1 SGDLS and CDR2 YYNGEE. The CDR3 runs 16 residues. The junction had 11 bases not matched to a gene; V was cut back by 1 base and J by 5 bases. CDR3 sequence: CASSVSGRGFGETQYF. The CDR3 DNA reads TGTGCCAGCAGCGTATCTGGCAGGGGGTTCGGGGAGACCCAGTACTTC.

The chain links TRBV20-1 to TRBJ2-1; D is unclear. Per germline, CDR1 DFQATT and CDR2 SNEGSKA (reference sequence). The CDR3 extends over 11 amino acids. Deletions cut 2 bases from V and 4 bases from J, with 3 bases between. Here the CDR3 DNA reads TGCAGTGCTAGAATTTACAATGAGCAGTTCTTC. Translating gives CSARIYNEQFF.

The chain uses TRBV19 and TRBJ1-6; D ambiguous. In germline, CDR1 is LNHDA, CDR2 SQIVND (reference sequence). This CDR3 is built from 16 residues. Trimming took off 3 bases at V and 0 bases at J, with 9 bases between the two ends. This chain's CDR3 is CASSIEPSSYNSPLHF. As DNA, the CDR3 is TGTGCCAGTAGTATTGAACCGAGCTCCTATAATTCACCCCTCCACTTT.

The rearrangement links TRBV7-9 to TRBJ2-1; the D gene is possibly TRBD1 (6 bases). Germline V gene data show CDR1 as SEHNR and CDR2 as FQNEAQ (reference sequence). Trimming left V 2 bases short and J 6 bases short, with 11 bases between. This CDR3 contains 14 residues. The CDR3 reads CASSLLSQGNEQFF. The CDR3 nucleotides read TGTGCCAGCAGCTTATTGTCACAGGGCAATGAGCAGTTCTTC.

The V call is TRBV6-6, the J call TRBJ1-2, with 9 bases identical to TRBD1. V shed 10 bases, J shed 2 bases, and the junction held 2 bases outside the gene matches. Germline V CDR1 and CDR2: MNHNY, SVGAGI (reference sequence). The CDR3 contains 12 residues. CDR3 sequence: CAIGQGNYGYTF. As DNA, the CDR3 is TGTGCCATCGGACAGGGGAACTATGGCTACACCTTC.

V and J are TRBV11-2 and TRBJ2-3; unclear D gene. Germline CDR1 and CDR2: SGHAT and FQNNGV. The CDR3 consists of 17 residues. The V end was cut by 0 bases, the J end by 2 bases, with 15 bases between. CDR3 loop: CASSLDLGGMHTDTQYF. For the CDR3, the DNA is TGTGCCAGCAGCTTAGATCTGGGCGGAATGCACACAGATACGCAGTATTTT.

The chain carries TRBV14 and TRBJ1-2, with 7 bases lining up with TRBD1. V lost 4 bases to trimming and J lost 4 bases; unmatched junction nucleotides: 6. Germline-derived CDR1 and CDR2 are SGHDN and FVKESK. The CDR3 totals 14 residues. The CDR3 DNA sequence: TGTGCCAGCAGCCCGTCCGGGACAGCCTATGGCTACACCTTC. It codes for CASSPSGTAYGYTF.

The rearrangement links TRBV4-2 to TRBJ2-3, with a possible D match to TRBD2 (5 bases). CDR1 LGHNA and CDR2 YNFKEQ come from the germline V gene. V dropped 4 bases and J dropped 4 bases, with 15 bases sitting between them. This CDR3 is built from 15 residues. Here the CDR3 reads CASSPSRGSSDTQYF. As DNA, the CDR3 is TGTGCCAGCAGCCCCAGCCGGGGAAGCTCAGATACGCAGTATTTT.

This clone was counted a few times. This rearrangement joins TRBV11-2 to TRBJ2-3; 7 bases are shared with TRBD2. CDR3 length equals 18 residues. The germline gives CDR1 SGHAT, CDR2 FQNNGV. V was pared by 0 bases and J by 2 bases, with 11 bases of the junction left unmatched. The CDR3 bases are TGTGCCAGCAGCTTAGATACACCGGGACTACTAACCACAGATACGCAGTATTTT. Translation: CASSLDTPGLLTTDTQYF.

This chain connects TRBV2 to TRBJ2-5; 8 bases align to TRBD2. V was pared by 6 bases and J by 0 bases, with 9 bases of the junction left unmatched. The length of the CDR3 is 16 residues. Germline CDR1 and CDR2: SNHLY and FYNNEI. The CDR3 DNA is TGTGCCAGCAGCGGCTGGGCGGGGGGTGACCAAGAGACCCAGTACTTC. Translating gives CASSGWAGGDQETQYF.

This clone turned up a few times. The J gene is TRBJ2-2, the V gene TRBV10-1, with 8 bases lining up with TRBD1. Trimming cost V 5 bases and J 3 bases; bases outside gene matches: 8. Germline loops: CDR1 WNHNN, CDR2 SYGVQD (reference sequence). CDR3 length: 16 amino acids. The CDR3 DNA reads TGCGCCAGCAGTCTCGACAGGGGTAGGGACACCGGGGAGCTGTTTTTT. This sequence encodes CASSLDRGRDTGELFF.

The V and J genes are TRBV14 and TRBJ2-1; 14 positions match TRBD2. This CDR3 comprises 17 residues. The V gene end was trimmed by 0 bases and the J gene end by 5 bases; junction bases not matched to a gene: 3. Germline-derived CDR1 and CDR2 are SGHDN and FVKESK. CDR3 residues: CASSQDEGLAGDNEQFF. For the CDR3, the DNA is TGTGCCAGCAGCCAAGATGAGGGACTAGCGGGAGACAATGAGCAGTTCTTC. Full variable domain (remainder filled in from reference TRBV14 and TRBJ2-1): EAGVTQFPSHSVIEKGQTVTLRCDPISGHDNLYWYRRVMGKEIKFLLHFVKESKQDESGMPNNRFLAERTGGTYSTLKVQPAELEDSGVYFCASSQDEGLAGDNEQFFGPGTRLTVL.

The V call is TRBV14, the J call TRBJ1-3; maybe TRBD1 (5 bases). The CDR3 sequence is 15 residues long. V was shortened by 0 bases and J by 1 base, with 7 bases between the two germline ends. CDR1 and CDR2 (germline): SGHDN, FVKESK. The CDR3 loop is CASSQERGSGNTIYF. Written as DNA, the CDR3 is TGTGCCAGCAGCCAAGAAAGGGGATCTGGAAACACCATATATTTT.

The rearrangement uses TRBV27 and TRBJ1-1; TRBD1 is a possible D gene (6 bases). Germline CDR1 and CDR2: MNHEY and SMNVEV (reference sequence). CDR3 length: 12 residues. The germline V and J ends were trimmed by 5 bases and 8 bases, with 12 bases remaining between them. CDR3 in amino acids: CASSEEGQEAFF. For the CDR3, the DNA is TGTGCCAGCAGTGAGGAAGGACAGGAAGCTTTCTTT.

V usage is TRBV12-5 and J usage is TRBJ1-6; weak D call: TRBD1 (6 bases). Germline V gene data show CDR1 as LGHNT and CDR2 as FRNRAP. The V gene lost 4 bases and the J gene lost 9 bases, with 16 bases spanning the gap. The length of the CDR3 is 15 residues. The CDR3 region is CASGSGDKAISPLHF. DNA of the CDR3: TGTGCTAGTGGTTCGGGGGACAAGGCTATTTCACCCCTCCACTTT.